Below, 32 T cell receptor beta chains from the same sample are listed, as sequenced in a study of blood T cell repertoires in COVID-19. Assay: immunoSEQ multiplex PCR; the TCRdb copy retains only in-frame clones and omits some. The sample shows some 400,000 clones, about 90% of them seen only once. Sequencing was done on a sample of peripheral blood. The receptor source for this set is a woman aged 55-70 years with COVID-19, enrolled during active disease.

The genes are TRBV7-3 and TRBJ2-2, with TRBD1 as a possible D gene (5 bases). Germline-derived CDR1 and CDR2 are SGHTA and FQGTGA. The ends were cut back, 0 bases at V and 2 bases at J, with 10 bases in the middle. The CDR3 runs 16 residues. The CDR3, as DNA: TGTGCCAGCAGCTTAACGGGGCGATTTAACACCGGGGAGCTGTTTTTT. It codes for CASSLTGRFNTGELFF.

Points on this clone: The junction shows a germline mismatch at one end, possibly a read error. The rearrangement uses TRBV20-1 and TRBJ1-2, with TRBD1 identical over 8 bases. The CDR3 extends over 18 amino acids. CDR1 and CDR2 from the germline V gene are DFQATT and SNEGSKA (reference sequence). CDR3 sequence: CSASKRPLGQGRPYSYTF. The CDR3 DNA is TGCAGTGCTAGTAAGCGCCCCCTTGGACAGGGTCGCCCCTATAGCTACACCTTC.

The gene calls are TRBV3-1 (or the pseudogene TRBV3-2) and TRBJ1-5; no reliable D call. Germline CDR1 reads LGHDT; CDR2 reads YNNKEL (reference sequence). CDR3 length: 13 residues. Trimming removed 1 base at V and 7 bases at J, with 8 bases between. The CDR3 loop is CASSQGARQPQHF. In DNA, the CDR3 is TGTGCCAGCAGCCAAGGAGCTCGACAGCCCCAGCATTTT.

The chain uses TRBV28 and TRBJ1-3; D is ambiguous. Germline-derived CDR1 and CDR2 are MDHEN and SYDVKM. This CDR3 has 12 amino acids. Trimming cost V 4 bases and J 4 bases, with 5 bases left between them. CDR3 coding DNA: TGTGCCAGCAGTTATTCGGGAAACACCATATATTTT. This translates into CASSYSGNTIYF.

This chain joins TRBV7-6 and TRBJ2-5; 11 nucleotides match TRBD2. The V gene end was trimmed by 3 bases and the J gene end by 2 bases; junction bases not matched to a gene: 5. This CDR3 has 16 amino acids. CDR1 is SGHVS, CDR2 FNYEAQ, per germline. This CDR3 is CASSFSGTSGQETQYF. CDR3 DNA sequence: TGTGCCAGCAGCTTCAGCGGGACTAGCGGACAAGAGACCCAGTACTTC.

In its sample, this clone was seen a few times. The genes are TRBV12-3 or TRBV12-4 and TRBJ1-1; D is unclear. The CDR3 has 13 residues. V was cut by 6 bases and J by 4 bases, with 12 bases left in between. The CDR3 here is CASSSNRATEAFF. CDR3 nucleotides: TGTGCCAGCAGCTCCAATCGAGCCACTGAAGCTTTCTTT.

V usage is TRBV5-1 and J usage is TRBJ2-6; 8 nucleotides agree with TRBD1. Germline V CDR1 and CDR2: SGHRS, YFSETQ. The CDR3 is 15 amino acids. Trimming cost V 4 bases and J 2 bases; bases outside gene matches: 2. For the CDR3, the DNA is TGCGCCAGCAGCGCGGACAGGGCTGGGGCCAACGTCCTGACTTTC. Translated, it gives CASSADRAGANVLTF.

The rearrangement joins TRBV5-1 to TRBJ1-1; TRBD1 aligns across 8 bases. The V segment lost 4 bases and the J segment 1 base; nucleotides outside the gene matches: 3. Germline assignment: CDR1 SGHRS and CDR2 YFSETQ. The CDR3 is 14 amino acids. This CDR3 reads CASSRTGPNTEAFF. CDR3 nucleotides: TGCGCCAGCAGCCGGACAGGGCCGAACACTGAAGCTTTCTTT.

Notes on this clone: This CDR3 is also generated by other DNA sequences in the sample. This chain uses TRBV28 with TRBJ1-5; TRBD1 matches at 7 bases. CDR3 length: 14 amino acids. The germline V gene has CDR1 MDHEN and CDR2 SYDVKM. J was trimmed by 6 bases and V by 4 bases; bases with no gene match: 6. CDR3 residues: CASSSRTGSQPQHF. The CDR3 DNA follows: TGTGCCAGCAGTTCGAGGACAGGTAGTCAGCCCCAGCATTTT.

This clone has just one count. The rearrangement uses TRBV7-9 and TRBJ1-1; D is undetermined. CDR1 SEHNR and CDR2 FQNEAQ come from the germline V gene (reference sequence). CDR3 length: 13 amino acids. Trimming removed 3 bases at V and 2 bases at J, with 7 bases between. In DNA form, the CDR3 reads TGTGCCAGCAGCTTCCAGGAAAACACTGAAGCTTTCTTT. Amino acid sequence: CASSFQENTEAFF.

The genes are TRBV28 and TRBJ2-2; perhaps TRBD1 as D (5 bases). Trimming stripped 9 bases from V and 1 base from J, with 12 bases between. Germline V lookup: CDR1 MDHEN, CDR2 SYDVKM. The CDR3 consists of 14 residues. This CDR3 reads CASGSGQNTGELFF. The CDR3 bases are TGTGCCAGTGGTAGTGGACAGAACACCGGGGAGCTGTTTTTT.

J is TRBJ1-3 and V is TRBV9; D ambiguous. Germline assignment: CDR1 SGDLS and CDR2 YYNGEE. The CDR3 length is 15 residues. Trimming removed 2 bases at V and 1 base at J, with 10 bases between. The CDR3 nucleotides read TGTGCCAGCAGCGTGGAGGGATATTCTGGAAACACCATATATTTT. Translated, it gives CASSVEGYSGNTIYF.

This clone was observed a few times. V gene TRBV7-8 combines with J gene TRBJ2-7; 13 bases are a match to TRBD2. CDR3 length: 16 residues. The V and J ends lost 5 bases and 0 bases, in that order; junction bases with no gene match: 4. Germline CDR1 and CDR2: SGHVS and FQNEAQ. The CDR3 nucleotides read TGTGCCAGCAGCCCTCGGACTAGCGGGGGCTCCTACGAGCAGTACTTC. This gives the protein CASSPRTSGGSYEQYF.

V is TRBV28 and J is TRBJ1-1; 8 bases agree with TRBD1. Germline V gene lookup returns CDR1 MDHEN and CDR2 SYDVKM. The CDR3 consists of 13 residues. V shed 6 bases, J shed 5 bases, and the junction held 5 bases outside the gene matches. The CDR3 sequence is CASSTRGRTEAFF. The CDR3 DNA reads TGTGCCAGCAGCACCAGGGGGCGTACTGAAGCTTTCTTT.

The V call is TRBV6-2 or TRBV6-3, the J call TRBJ1-1; possibly TRBD1 for D (5 bases). Trimming left V 5 bases short and J 1 base short, with 8 bases between. CDR1 and CDR2 from the germline V gene are MNHEY and SVGEGT. The CDR3 sequence is 13 residues long. CDR3 amino acids: CASSPTENTEAFF. For the CDR3, the DNA is TGTGCCAGCAGTCCGACAGAGAACACTGAAGCTTTCTTT.

V usage is TRBV27 and J usage is TRBJ2-2; TRBD1 is a possible D gene (5 bases). The ends were cut back, 10 bases at V and 0 bases at J, with 15 bases in the middle. The CDR3 covers 15 residues. Germline assignment: CDR1 MNHEY and CDR2 SMNVEV (reference sequence). DNA for the CDR3: TGTGCCAACCTTCACAACAGGCCGAACACCGGGGAGCTGTTTTTT. This gives the protein CANLHNRPNTGELFF.

The chain combines TRBV18 with TRBJ1-4; TRBD1 matches 11 bases. V lost 4 bases, J lost 5 bases, and 0 bases stayed unmatched. The CDR3 has 14 amino acids. Germline V gene data show CDR1 as KGHSH and CDR2 as LQKENI. This CDR3 reads CASSRDRGNEKLFF. The CDR3 nucleotides are TGTGCCAGCTCACGGGACAGGGGGAATGAAAAACTGTTTTTT.

The chain combines TRBV5-8 with TRBJ2-2; 8 positions agree with TRBD2. In germline, CDR1 is SGHTS, CDR2 YDEGEE. V was clipped by 4 bases and J by 4 bases; unmatched bases: 9. The CDR3 length is 16 residues. The CDR3 DNA sequence: TGTGCCAGCAGCCTTACCAGCGGGGGCCTCACCGGGGAGCTGTTTTTT. This encodes CASSLTSGGLTGELFF.

This clone came up once. The V call is TRBV28, the J call TRBJ1-5; D is ambiguous. V lost 7 bases to trimming and J lost 9 bases, with 13 bases between them. Germline CDR1 MDHEN, CDR2 SYDVKM. The CDR3 covers 12 residues. CDR3 DNA: TGTGCCAGCATGCAGAATAAGCGGCCCCAGCATTTT. It encodes CASMQNKRPQHF.

This clone has a handful of counts. The chain is built from TRBV3-1 (or the pseudogene TRBV3-2) and TRBJ2-1; D might be TRBD1 (7 bases). The germline V and J ends were trimmed by 4 bases and 8 bases, with 27 bases remaining between them. Germline CDR1 reads LGHDT; CDR2 reads YNNKEL (reference sequence). The CDR3 runs 18 residues. The CDR3 nucleotides read TGTGCCAGCAGCCCCCAAGGGGGTGGAGGGGGCATGGGCGATGAGCAGTTCTTC. Its translation: CASSPQGGGGGMGDEQFF.

The chain recombines TRBV5-6 with TRBJ1-3, with D unresolved. With 2 bases removed from V and 2 bases from J, the gap between germline ends came to 8 bases. Germline V lookup: CDR1 SGHDT, CDR2 YYEEEE. The CDR3 totals 14 residues. CDR3 sequence: CASSFKGAGNTIYF. As DNA, the CDR3 is TGTGCCAGCAGCTTCAAAGGAGCTGGAAACACCATATATTTT. Full variable domain (rest looked up from reference TRBV5-6 and TRBJ1-3): DAGVTQSPTHLIKTRGQQVTLRCSPKSGHDTVSWYQQALGQGPQFIFQYYEEEERQRGNFPDRFSGHQFPNYSSELNVNALLLGDSALYLCASSFKGAGNTIYFGEGSWLTVV.

The V and J genes are TRBV19 and TRBJ2-2, with TRBD1 as a possible D gene (6 bases). The germline CDR1 and CDR2 sequences are LNHDA and SQIVND (reference sequence). Trimming pared 5 bases from V and 4 bases from J, leaving 17 bases between. The CDR3 has 16 amino acids. The DNA for the CDR3 is TGTGCCAGTAGTGGGTCCCTGGGGGCGCCCACCGGGGAGCTGTTTTTT. It specifies CASSGSLGAPTGELFF.

On this clone: This CDR3 is also generated by other DNA sequences in the sample. The CDR3 spells CASSVTGGQETQYF. CDR3 DNA sequence: TGCGCCAGCAGCGTAACAGGGGGCCAAGAGACCCAGTACTTC. This chain uses TRBV5-1 with TRBJ2-5; 8 bases map to TRBD1. Per germline, CDR1 SGHRS and CDR2 YFSETQ. There are 14 residues in the CDR3. After removal of 4 bases from V and 1 base from J, the junction contained 3 bases not matched to a gene.

The genes are TRBV6-5 and TRBJ2-3, with a tentative D call TRBD1 (6 bases). V shed 5 bases and J shed 0 bases, with 12 bases lying between them. The germline gives CDR1 MNHEY, CDR2 SVGAGI. The CDR3 consists of 15 residues. The CDR3 sequence is CASSTGTLSTDTQYF. The DNA for the CDR3 is TGTGCCAGCAGTACCGGGACACTGAGCACAGATACGCAGTATTTT.

This clone was recorded a few times. The chain is built from TRBV6-1 and TRBJ2-3; 10 bases are a match to TRBD2. V shed 4 bases, J shed 0 bases, and the junction held 4 bases outside the gene matches. Germline assignment: CDR1 MNHNS and CDR2 SASEGT. This CDR3 has 16 residues. In DNA, the CDR3 is TGTGCCAGCAGTGCCACTAGCGGGAAGAGCACAGATACGCAGTATTTT. As protein: CASSATSGKSTDTQYF.

This chain connects TRBV5-1 to TRBJ2-2; the D gene is possibly TRBD1 (6 bases). The germline CDR1 and CDR2 sequences are SGHRS and YFSETQ. The CDR3 extends over 17 amino acids. Trimming took off 1 base at V and 1 base at J, with 14 bases between the two ends. CDR3 loop: CASSLRASGVNTGELFF. DNA for the CDR3: TGCGCCAGCAGCTTGAGGGCCTCAGGGGTGAACACCGGGGAGCTGTTTTTT.

The gene calls are TRBV12-5 and TRBJ2-5; 9 nucleotides agree with TRBD2. The CDR3 sequence is 15 residues long. Trimming cost V 0 bases and J 4 bases; bases outside gene matches: 3. Germline V CDR1 and CDR2: LGHNT, FRNRAP. The CDR3 bases are TGTGCTAGTGGTTTGGTGGTAGCGGGGGTAGAGACCCAGTACTTC. Its protein product is CASGLVVAGVETQYF.

There are a few counts of this clone. The chain has TRBV30 and TRBJ1-1; 10 bases are shared with TRBD1. There are 13 residues in the CDR3. V dropped 5 bases and J dropped 4; count of bases not matched to a gene: 4. CDR1 GTSNPN and CDR2 SVGIG come from the germline V gene (reference sequence). CDR3 amino acids: CAWQTGGPTEAFF. The CDR3 DNA reads as TGTGCCTGGCAGACAGGGGGCCCCACTGAAGCTTTCTTT. Full variable domain (rest looked up from reference TRBV30 and TRBJ1-1): SQTIHQWPATLVQPVGSPLSLECTVEGTSNPNLYWYRQAAGRGLQLLFYSVGIGQISSEVPQNLSASRPQDRQFILSSKKLLLSDSGFYLCAWQTGGPTEAFFGQGTRLTVV.

This chain uses TRBV5-6 with TRBJ1-1; D gene uncertain. Trimming shortened V by 4 bases and J by 0 bases, and 16 bases separated the two germline ends. The germline CDR1 and CDR2 sequences are SGHDT and YYEEEE. This CDR3 contains 16 residues. CDR3 coding DNA: TGTGCCAGCAGCGTAGCGGGCCCACGGGTGAACACTGAAGCTTTCTTT. Amino acid sequence: CASSVAGPRVNTEAFF.

The chain couples TRBV5-6 to TRBJ1-3; 8 bases fit TRBD1. The CDR3 extends over 17 amino acids. Trimming cost V 2 bases and J 0 bases; bases outside gene matches: 7. Per the germline V gene, CDR1 is SGHDT and CDR2 is YYEEEE. The CDR3 coding sequence is TGTGCCAGCAGCTTTCCGGGACAGGCCGCCTCTGGAAACACCATATATTTT. Its protein is CASSFPGQAASGNTIYF.

V gene TRBV5-1 combines with J gene TRBJ1-5; maybe TRBD1 (6 bases). Germline loops: CDR1 SGHRS, CDR2 YFSETQ. This CDR3 is 14 amino acids long. Deletions cut 4 bases from V and 2 bases from J, with 10 bases between. The CDR3 loop reads CASSRSGGNQPQHF. The CDR3, as DNA: TGCGCCAGCAGCAGATCAGGGGGCAATCAGCCCCAGCATTTT.

This chain joins TRBV3-1 (or the pseudogene TRBV3-2) and TRBJ2-3; TRBD2 is a possible D gene (6 bases). The ends were cut back, 1 base at V and 10 bases at J, with 15 bases in the middle. Per the germline V gene, CDR1 is LGHDT and CDR2 is YNNKEL (reference sequence). The CDR3 runs to 14 residues. The DNA of the CDR3 is TGTGCCAGCAGCCAAGGGGGCGGGGTTAACGCGCAGTATTTT. It yields the protein CASSQGGGVNAQYF.